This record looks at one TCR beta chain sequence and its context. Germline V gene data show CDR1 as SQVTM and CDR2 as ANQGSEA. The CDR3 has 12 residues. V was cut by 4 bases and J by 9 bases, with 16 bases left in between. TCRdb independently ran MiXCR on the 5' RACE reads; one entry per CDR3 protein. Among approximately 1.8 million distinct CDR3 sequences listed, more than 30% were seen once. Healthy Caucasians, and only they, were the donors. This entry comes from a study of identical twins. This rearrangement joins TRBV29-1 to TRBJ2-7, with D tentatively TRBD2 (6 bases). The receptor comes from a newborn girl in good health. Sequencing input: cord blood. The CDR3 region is CSVAGTLTGQYF. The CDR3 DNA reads TGCAGCGTTGCAGGGACTCTGACGGGGCAGTACTTC.